This entry is about one T cell receptor (beta chain). Which antigen it targets is not known. No base qualities exist here, and no much larger clone lies one base off it. This sample stems from a study of blood T cell repertoires in COVID-19 (dated by TCRdb to the early 2020s). As for the study more broadly: Collaborator samples came from the United States, Italy and Spain and covered acute and convalescent phases of COVID-19. The material from the prospective study consisted of cDNA or gDNA derived from T cells, B-cell-depleted T cells, or PBMCs. The repertoires were released in a freely available public database meant as a resource for research on the immune response to SARS-CoV-2. The samples were drawn from the first 160 participants of the ongoing ImmuneRACE study and from 1,200 or so subjects provided by 6 global collaborators. Sample metadata almost always included a de-identified subject ID, COVID-19 status, age in years and sex. Deeply sampled blood TCRbeta repertoires from subjects exposed to, actively infected with, or recovered from COVID-19 were included in the dataset. Where available, HLA class I and class II types were obtained from metadata supplied by the sample provider rather than from assay-based typing.

Study-wide conclusions, independent of this receptor: The amount of clinical and demographic metadata varied by source and participant and was provided uncurated.

Participants in the prospective study were enrolled through a virtual design, were aged about 18 to 90 years, and lived in about 25 United States geographic areas. In the prospective study, participants were assigned to cohorts based on the clinical history participants reported in a screening survey and a study questionnaire. Each participant in the prospective study had whole blood, serum and a nasopharyngeal or oropharyngeal swab collected by mobile phlebotomists. Prospective study participants could optionally give additional blood draws and questionnaires over a roughly 2-month period. Before DNA extraction, blood samples from the prospective study were shipped at room temperature or frozen. Its CDR3 holds 15 amino acids, cysteine through phenylalanine. The entry retains the CDR3 DNA only, 45 bases that are in frame from base 1. Taken from the germline V gene, the CDR1 and CDR2 loops are KGHDR and SFDVKD. After removal of 4 bases from V and 10 bases from J, the junction retains 12 bases not matched to a gene.

TCRbeta CDR3 regions were amplified from genomic DNA by means of the immunoSEQ Assay, a bias-controlled multiplex PCR. In the source study's methods: The number of nucleated cells in each sample was estimated by amplification of reference gene primers within the assay. To quantify the absolute abundance of each unique TCRbeta CDR3 rearrangement, sequence reads were collapsed and filtered. Productive Simpson clonality was computed per sample as the square root of Simpson's diversity index over productive rearrangements. TCRdb's version of the immuneACCESS table is confined to in-frame rearrangements and falls short of the full clone set. An unresolved V gene accounts for under half of the shortfall where checked; the remainder is of unknown origin. That table supplies the V and J calls and clone size; D and trimming were determined from the DNA. Across this sample there are approximately 360,000 clones, with roughly 88% seen only once. The ten largest clones represent 0.95% to 1% of the sample.

The chain was built from TRBV24-1 and TRBJ2-1, and 7 junctional nucleotides match TRBD2. This TCR was recovered from a woman in her twenties or thirties with acute COVID-19. Sequences were obtained from PBMCs or T cells enriched from blood (not recorded which). The DNA sequence follows: TGTGCCACCAGTGACCCTAGCGGTACCACCAACGAGCAGTTCTTC. It is translated as CATSDPSGTTNEQFF.